These 28 T cell receptor beta chains came from one sample sequenced in a study of blood T cell repertoires in COVID-19 (dated by TCRdb to the early 2020s). The receptor library was made with the immunoSEQ multiplex PCR assay. TCRdb carries this immuneACCESS record with in-frame sequences only. Its versions omit some clonotypes, under half of them owing to an unresolved V gene in the studies checked, with the rest unexplained. The sample yields tens of thousands of clones; about 90% were counted once. The ten largest clones represent 1.4% of the sample. Sequencing was carried out using peripheral blood. These receptors originate from a man aged 55-75 years with acute or convalescent COVID-19.

The V gene is TRBV5-5, the J gene TRBJ1-1; a possible D gene is TRBD1 (6 bases). V lost 4 bases and J lost 1, with 11 bases in between. From germline, CDR1 is SGHKS and CDR2 YYEKEE (reference sequence). The CDR3 contains 14 residues. The CDR3 nucleotides read TGTGCCAGCAGCGCGGACAGTAAGAACACTGAAGCTTTCTTT. Translating it yields CASSADSKNTEAFF.

As to this clone: Other nucleotide sequences from this sample produce the same CDR3. This rearrangement joins TRBV5-4 to TRBJ2-5; TRBD1 matches at 10 bases. The germline V gene has CDR1 SGHNT and CDR2 YYREEE (reference sequence). The CDR3 is 15 amino acids. Unmatched junction bases numbered 5, after V lost 4 bases and J lost 2 bases. CDR3 in DNA: TGTGCCAGCAGCCCCGACAGGGGGCGGCAAGAGACCCAGTACTTC. This encodes CASSPDRGRQETQYF.

This chain uses TRBV7-9 with TRBJ1-3; D may be TRBD1 (6 bases). This CDR3 is built from 19 residues. CDR1 is SEHNR and CDR2 is FQNEAQ in the germline V gene (reference sequence). Trimming shortened V by 1 base and J by 0 bases, and 19 bases separated the two germline ends. CDR3 residues: CASSLGGGVQEFSGNTIYF. The CDR3 nucleotides are TGTGCCAGCAGCTTAGGAGGGGGAGTACAAGAGTTCTCTGGAAACACCATATATTTT.

The chain couples TRBV18 to TRBJ1-2, with D unclear. The CDR3 runs to 15 residues. CDR1 and CDR2 from the germline V gene are KGHSH and LQKENI. Trimming stripped 6 bases from V and 4 bases from J, with 18 bases between. The CDR3 DNA is TGTGCCAGCTCCCGGAGAGCCCAGCAAACCTATGGCTACACCTTC. Protein sequence: CASSRRAQQTYGYTF.

The V gene is TRBV28, the J gene TRBJ2-5, with 13 positions matching TRBD2. Germline CDR1 is MDHEN and CDR2 is SYDVKM. Losses at the gene ends were 6 bases for V and 6 bases for J; bases not matched to a gene: 7. The CDR3 totals 15 residues. In DNA form, the CDR3 reads TGTGCCAGCAGGGAAGGACTAGCGGGAGTGAAGACCCAGTACTTC. Translation gives CASREGLAGVKTQYF.

This chain connects TRBV5-1 to TRBJ2-5; 16 bases agree with TRBD2. Germline CDR1 SGHRS, CDR2 YFSETQ. V shed 0 bases, J shed 1 base, and the junction held 6 bases outside the gene matches. The CDR3 totals 19 residues. CDR3 loop: CASSLAGTSGRAFQETQYF. CDR3 DNA sequence: TGCGCCAGCAGCTTGGCGGGGACTAGCGGGAGGGCGTTCCAAGAGACCCAGTACTTC.

The chain joins TRBV11-3 to TRBJ2-7, with 11 bases that match TRBD1. V shed 5 bases and J 3 bases; nucleotides not matched to a gene: 6. Germline-derived CDR1 and CDR2 are SGHNT and YENEEA. CDR3 length: 15 amino acids. The CDR3 nucleotides read TGTGCCAGCAGCATCGGGACAGGGGGAATCTACGAGCAGTACTTC. Residues: CASSIGTGGIYEQYF.

The chain recombines TRBV28 with TRBJ2-3; no clear D gene. Trimming pared 5 bases from V and 5 bases from J, leaving 8 bases between. The CDR3 is 12 amino acids. Germline V gene sequence: CDR1 MDHEN, CDR2 SYDVKM. The chain's CDR3 is CASSPRRDTQYF. In DNA, the CDR3 is TGTGCCAGCAGTCCTAGGAGAGATACGCAGTATTTT.

The V and J genes are TRBV11-2 and TRBJ1-1; D possibly corresponds to TRBD1 (5 bases). V was pared by 1 base and J by 5 bases, with 17 bases between. In germline, CDR1 is SGHAT, CDR2 FQNNGV. CDR3 length: 16 residues. In DNA, the CDR3 is TGTGCCAGCAGCTTAGTACTTGGTGGGGCCCGAACTGAAGCTTTCTTT. It specifies CASSLVLGGARTEAFF. The entire variable domain, with the rest obtained from reference TRBV11-2 and TRBJ1-1, is as follows: EAGVAQSPRYKIIEKRQSVAFWCNPISGHATLYWYQQILGQGPKLLIQFQNNGVVDDSQLPKDRFSAERLKGVDSTLKIQPAKLEDSAVYLCASSLVLGGARTEAFFGQGTRLTVV.

The chain uses TRBV5-1 and TRBJ2-2; a possible D gene is TRBD2 (6 bases). There are 16 residues in the CDR3. Germline V gene data show CDR1 as SGHRS and CDR2 as YFSETQ. The V and J ends lost 1 base and 4 bases respectively, with 14 bases between them. The CDR3 coding sequence is TGCGCCAGCAGCTTGCGGGGCGGAGGGGTCACCGGGGAGCTGTTTTTT. This gives the protein CASSLRGGGVTGELFF.

The chain carries TRBV29-1 and TRBJ1-2, with D possibly being TRBD1 (6 bases). This CDR3 spans 12 amino acids. CDR1 and CDR2 from the germline V gene are SQVTM and ANQGSEA. Trimming cost V 7 bases and J 4 bases, with 13 bases left between them. The CDR3 is CSDLGGPYGYTF. Here the CDR3 DNA reads TGCAGCGACCTGGGGGGGCCCTATGGCTACACCTTC.

V is TRBV5-4 and J is TRBJ2-7, with TRBD2 matching over 11 bases. The ends lost 3 bases at V and 3 bases at J; junction bases unmatched: 5. Per germline, CDR1 SGHNT and CDR2 YYREEE (reference sequence). This CDR3 contains 15 residues. The CDR3 sequence: CASSYQTSGNYEQYF. CDR3 nucleotides: TGTGCCAGCAGCTACCAGACTAGCGGGAACTACGAGCAGTACTTC.

The gene calls are TRBV7-6 and TRBJ1-6; D perhaps matches TRBD1 (6 bases). This CDR3 comprises 15 residues. Trimming shortened V by 3 bases and J by 3 bases, and 9 bases separated the two germline ends. Germline V CDR1 and CDR2: SGHVS, FNYEAQ. Written as DNA, the CDR3 is TGTGCCAGCAGCTTTGGACAGAGCTATAATTCACCCCTCCACTTT. Protein sequence: CASSFGQSYNSPLHF.

This chain uses TRBV11-3 with TRBJ2-7; a possible D gene is TRBD1 (5 bases). CDR1 and CDR2 from the germline V gene are SGHNT and YENEEA. The CDR3 totals 13 residues. Trimming removed 5 bases at V and 4 bases at J, with 12 bases between. CDR3 coding DNA: TGTGCCAGCAGCCTCCGACAGATGTACGAGCAGTACTTC. This gives the protein CASSLRQMYEQYF.

This sequence joins TRBV28 and TRBJ2-7, with TRBD2 identical over 13 bases. Germline V gives CDR1 MDHEN, CDR2 SYDVKM. This CDR3 region has 14 residues. V shed 6 bases and J 5 bases; nucleotides not matched to a gene: 4. The CDR3 DNA sequence: TGTGCCAGCAGAGGGACTAGCGGGATGAACGAGCAGTACTTC. This gives the protein CASRGTSGMNEQYF.

This chain connects TRBV11-2 to TRBJ2-1, with 11 nucleotides matching TRBD2. From germline, CDR1 is SGHAT and CDR2 FQNNGV. This CDR3 region has 16 residues. V was clipped by 0 bases and J by 8 bases; unmatched bases: 6. This CDR3 reads CASSLDRVAGGDEQFF. CDR3 nucleotides: TGTGCCAGCAGCTTAGATCGGGTAGCGGGAGGGGATGAGCAGTTCTTC. The variable domain in full, with the rest retrieved from reference TRBV11-2 and TRBJ2-1, is EAGVAQSPRYKIIEKRQSVAFWCNPISGHATLYWYQQILGQGPKLLIQFQNNGVVDDSQLPKDRFSAERLKGVDSTLKIQPAKLEDSAVYLCASSLDRVAGGDEQFFGPGTRLTVL.

This clone has only a few counts. The chain carries TRBV5-4 and TRBJ2-5; 9 bases are shared with TRBD1. V trimming: 6 bases; J trimming: 2 bases; junction bases outside the gene matches: 8. The CDR3 consists of 15 residues. Per germline, CDR1 SGHNT and CDR2 YYREEE (reference sequence). CDR3 sequence: CASIRDRGKQETQYF. CDR3 nucleotides: TGTGCCAGCATTCGCGACAGGGGGAAACAAGAGACCCAGTACTTC.

The gene calls are TRBV27 and TRBJ1-1, with TRBD1 matching 12 bases. The CDR3 consists of 15 residues. The V and J ends lost 3 bases and 4 bases, in that order; junction bases with no gene match: 3. Looked up from germline, CDR1 is MNHEY and CDR2 is SMNVEV (reference sequence). Here the CDR3 DNA reads TGTGCCAGCAGTTTTTGGGACAGGGGGCGCACTGAAGCTTTCTTT. It translates to CASSFWDRGRTEAFF.

The chain combines TRBV20-1 with TRBJ1-5, with a possible D match to TRBD1 (5 bases). In germline, CDR1 is DFQATT, CDR2 SNEGSKA (reference sequence). The CDR3 consists of 13 residues. The V and J ends lost 3 bases and 4 bases respectively, with 10 bases between them. CDR3 sequence (DNA): TGCAGTGCTAGTTCCGGGGGGAATCAGCCCCAGCATTTT. It translates to CSASSGGNQPQHF.

This chain connects TRBV7-2 to TRBJ1-3, with 10 bases fitting TRBD1. In germline, CDR1 is SGHTA, CDR2 FQGNSA. The length of the CDR3 is 15 residues. V lost 3 bases to trimming and J lost 6 bases; unmatched junction nucleotides: 5. The CDR3 DNA sequence: TGTGCCAGCAGCTTGGGACAGGGGAACGTAAACACCATATATTTT. As protein: CASSLGQGNVNTIYF.

This chain links TRBV9 with TRBJ2-5; 8 positions match TRBD2. The V and J ends lost 0 bases and 5 bases, in that order; junction bases with no gene match: 15. The CDR3 totals 18 residues. Germline assignment: CDR1 SGDLS and CDR2 YYNGEE. The CDR3 here is CASSVGLGLAGGGETQYF. The CDR3 DNA is TGTGCCAGCAGCGTAGGTCTAGGTCTAGCGGGCGGCGGGGAGACCCAGTACTTC. The full variable domain, completed using reference TRBV9 and TRBJ2-5, is DSGVTQTPKHLITATGQRVTLRCSPRSGDLSVYWYQQSLDQGLQFLIQYYNGEERAKGNILERFSAQQFPDLHSELNLSSLELGDSALYFCASSVGLGLAGGGETQYFGPGTRLLVL.

This clone was seen just once. The rearrangement joins TRBV7-8 to TRBJ2-7; TRBD2 matches at 11 bases. This CDR3 region has 17 residues. The germline CDR1 and CDR2 sequences are SGHVS and FQNEAQ. Losses at the gene ends were 3 bases for V and 5 bases for J; bases not matched to a gene: 12. As DNA, the CDR3 is TGTGCCAGCAGCTTCGCCGATGGTAGCGGGAGGGTGAACGAGCAGTACTTC. This translates into CASSFADGSGRVNEQYF. The variable domain in full, with the rest retrieved from reference TRBV7-8 and TRBJ2-7, is GAGVSQSPRYKVAKRGQDVALRCDPISGHVSLFWYQQALGQGPEFLTYFQNEAQLDKSGLPSDRFFAERPEGSVSTLKIQRTQQEDSAVYLCASSFADGSGRVNEQYFGPGTRLTVT.

This sequence joins TRBV5-1 and TRBJ1-4, with a tentative D call TRBD1 (5 bases). The CDR3 runs 12 residues. Germline values: CDR1 SGHRS, CDR2 YFSETQ. The V end lost 6 bases, the J end lost 10 bases, and 13 bases lay between the germline ends. The CDR3 nucleotides are TGCGCCAGCACCCTTGACGGGGGAAAACTGTTTTTT. Encoded protein: CASTLDGGKLFF.

The chain employs TRBV27 and TRBJ2-6, with 7 bases aligning to TRBD1. CDR3 length: 17 amino acids. J was trimmed by 5 bases and V by 2 bases; bases with no gene match: 9. CDR1 and CDR2 from the germline V gene are MNHEY and SMNVEV (reference sequence). The CDR3 protein is CASSLGQAPSRANVLTF. CDR3 DNA: TGTGCCAGCAGTTTAGGACAGGCCCCCTCGCGGGCCAACGTCCTGACTTTC.

In this sample, this clone turned up once. The rearrangement uses TRBV7-9 and TRBJ2-1, with TRBD1 matching over 8 bases. The V gene end was trimmed by 5 bases and the J gene end by 4 bases; junction bases not matched to a gene: 10. The CDR3 contains 16 residues. The V gene's germline CDR1 is SEHNR and CDR2 FQNEAQ (reference sequence). The CDR3 DNA reads as TGTGCCAGCAGCCCACCCGACAGGGGCCTTTACAATGAGCAGTTCTTC. It specifies CASSPPDRGLYNEQFF.

The rearrangement links TRBV11-3 to TRBJ2-7; weak D call: TRBD1 (8 bases). The V gene's germline CDR1 is SGHNT and CDR2 YENEEA. V was clipped by 4 bases and J by 2 bases, with 15 bases between them. CDR3 length: 15 amino acids. The CDR3, as DNA: TGTGCCAGCAGCTCGAGGACAGGGAGGGCCTACGAGCAGTACTTC. Encoded protein: CASSSRTGRAYEQYF.

With respect to this clone: Here the CDR3 omits its conserved ending phenylalanine or tryptophan, so a read error is the likely source. The limits of the CDR3 on the DNA are not certain, so only TCRdb's listed CDR3 is given. The chain uses TRBV20-1 and TRBJ1-6; no DNA check was done on the table's D call, TRBD1. Looked up from germline, CDR1 is DFQATT and CDR2 is SNEGSKA (reference sequence). Ends included, the CDR3 has 10 residues. The CDR3 is CSARDGREEL.

The chain combines TRBV9 with TRBJ2-1; 14 nucleotides align to TRBD2. Trimming cost V 3 bases and J 8 bases; bases outside gene matches: 7. The CDR3 loop spans 16 amino acids. CDR1 and CDR2 (germline): SGDLS, YYNGEE. The CDR3 bases are TGTGCCAGCAGCGAACCCGGACTAGCGGGAGGAGATGAGCAGTTCTTC. This translates into CASSEPGLAGGDEQFF. The full variable domain, with the rest looked up from reference TRBV9 and TRBJ2-1, is DSGVTQTPKHLITATGQRVTLRCSPRSGDLSVYWYQQSLDQGLQFLIQYYNGEERAKGNILERFSAQQFPDLHSELNLSSLELGDSALYFCASSEPGLAGGDEQFFGPGTRLTVL.